This TCR beta chain was profiled in a study of cytomegalovirus exposure and HLA in healthy donors. With V trimmed by 4 bases and J by 6 bases, 4 bases remained unmatched. The CDR3 has 14 residues. Germline assignment: CDR1 MNHEY and CDR2 SVGAGI. Use of 60 Vbeta and 13 Jbeta primers characterized the PCR. Assay: immunoSEQ multiplex PCR; the TCRdb copy retains only in-frame clones and omits some. The table records about 160,000 clones, over 70% of them present only once. The J gene is TRBJ1-5, the V gene TRBV6-5; 9 bases are shared with TRBD1. The TCR originated in a woman in her thirties or forties in good health and CMV-seropositive. The specimen sequenced was PBMCs. This CDR3 reads CASSSLTGGQPQHF. The CDR3, as DNA: TGTGCCAGCAGTTCCTTGACAGGGGGTCAGCCCCAGCATTTT.